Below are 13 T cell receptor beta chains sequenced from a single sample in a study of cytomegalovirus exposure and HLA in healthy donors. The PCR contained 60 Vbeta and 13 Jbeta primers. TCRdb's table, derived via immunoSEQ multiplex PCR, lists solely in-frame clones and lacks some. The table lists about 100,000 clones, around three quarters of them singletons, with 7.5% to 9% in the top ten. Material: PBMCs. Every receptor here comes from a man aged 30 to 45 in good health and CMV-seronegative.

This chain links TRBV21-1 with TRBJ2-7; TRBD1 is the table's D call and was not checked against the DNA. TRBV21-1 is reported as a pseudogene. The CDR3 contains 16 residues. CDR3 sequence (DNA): TGTGCCAGCAGCAAAGGGACAGCACTACCCCCCTACGAGCAGTACTTC. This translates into CASSKGTALPPYEQYF.

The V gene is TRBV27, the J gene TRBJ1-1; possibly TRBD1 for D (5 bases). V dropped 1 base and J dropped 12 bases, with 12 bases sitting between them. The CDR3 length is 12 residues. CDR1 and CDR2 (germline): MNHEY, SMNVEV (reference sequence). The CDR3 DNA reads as TGTGCCAGCAGTTTATTTGGGGGGAGGCCTTTCTTT. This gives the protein CASSLFGGRPFF.

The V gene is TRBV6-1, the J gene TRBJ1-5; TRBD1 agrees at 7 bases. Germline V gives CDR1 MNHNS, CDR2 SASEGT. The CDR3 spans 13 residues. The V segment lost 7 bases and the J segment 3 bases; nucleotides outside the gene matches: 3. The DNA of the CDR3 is TGTGCCAGCATACAGGGGATCAATCAGCCCCAGCATTTT. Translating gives CASIQGINQPQHF.

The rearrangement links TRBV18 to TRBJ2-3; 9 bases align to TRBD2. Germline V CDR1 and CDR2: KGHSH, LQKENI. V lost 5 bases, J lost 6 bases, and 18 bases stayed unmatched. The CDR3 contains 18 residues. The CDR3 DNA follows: TGTGCCAGCTCAGAAGGGACAGCGACTAGCGGACGCAAGGATACGCAGTATTTT. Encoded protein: CASSEGTATSGRKDTQYF.

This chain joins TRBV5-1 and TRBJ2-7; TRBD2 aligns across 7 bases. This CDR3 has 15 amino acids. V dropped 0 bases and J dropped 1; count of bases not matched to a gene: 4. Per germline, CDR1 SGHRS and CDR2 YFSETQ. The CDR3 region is CASSLAGLRSYEQYF. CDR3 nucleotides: TGCGCCAGCAGCTTGGCGGGACTAAGATCCTACGAGCAGTACTTC.

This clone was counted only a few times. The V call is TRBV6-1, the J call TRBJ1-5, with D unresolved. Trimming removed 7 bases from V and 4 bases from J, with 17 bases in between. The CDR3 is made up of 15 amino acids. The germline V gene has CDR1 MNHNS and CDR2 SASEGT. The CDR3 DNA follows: TGTGCCAGCACCGGGTCTCTGAGGAGGAATCAGCCCCAGCATTTT. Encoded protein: CASTGSLRRNQPQHF.

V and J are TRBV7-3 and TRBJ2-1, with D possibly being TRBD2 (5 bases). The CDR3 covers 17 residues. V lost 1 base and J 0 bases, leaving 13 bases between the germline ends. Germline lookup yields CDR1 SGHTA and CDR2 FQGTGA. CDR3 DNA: TGTGCCAGCAGCTTAAACGCGGGTAGGAGCTCCTACAATGAGCAGTTCTTC. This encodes CASSLNAGRSSYNEQFF.

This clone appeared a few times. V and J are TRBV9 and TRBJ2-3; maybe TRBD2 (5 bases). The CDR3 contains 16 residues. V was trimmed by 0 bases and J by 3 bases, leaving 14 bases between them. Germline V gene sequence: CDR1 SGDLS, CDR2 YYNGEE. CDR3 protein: CASSVGGLILTDTQYF. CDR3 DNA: TGTGCCAGCAGCGTAGGAGGGTTAATTCTAACAGATACGCAGTATTTT.

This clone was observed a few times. The CDR3 protein is CASSPGGEQYF. DNA for the CDR3: TGTGCCAGCAGCCCGGGTGGGGAGCAGTACTTC. The rearrangement links TRBV7-9 to TRBJ2-5; tentative D call: TRBD2 (5 bases). V shed 5 bases and J shed 11 bases, with 12 bases lying between them. The CDR3 contains 11 residues. Germline CDR1 reads SEHNR; CDR2 reads FQNEAQ (reference sequence).

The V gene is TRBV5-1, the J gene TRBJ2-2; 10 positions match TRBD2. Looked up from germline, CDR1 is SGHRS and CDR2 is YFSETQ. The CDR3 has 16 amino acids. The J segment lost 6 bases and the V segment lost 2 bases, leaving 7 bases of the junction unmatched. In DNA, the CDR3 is TGCGCCAGCAGCTTTTTGGAAGGGACTAGCGCCGGGGAGCTGTTTTTT. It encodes CASSFLEGTSAGELFF.

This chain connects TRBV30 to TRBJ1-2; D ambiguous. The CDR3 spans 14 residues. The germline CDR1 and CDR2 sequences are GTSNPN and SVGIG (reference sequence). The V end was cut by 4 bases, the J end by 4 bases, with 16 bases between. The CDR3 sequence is CAWTPPLRSYGYTF. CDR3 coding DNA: TGTGCCTGGACCCCCCCTCTCAGAAGCTATGGCTACACCTTC.

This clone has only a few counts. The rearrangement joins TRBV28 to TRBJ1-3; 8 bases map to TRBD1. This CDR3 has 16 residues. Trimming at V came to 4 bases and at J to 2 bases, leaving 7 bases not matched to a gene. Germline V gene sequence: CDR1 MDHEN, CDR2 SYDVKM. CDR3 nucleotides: TGTGCCAGCAGTTATACGGGACAGGCAACTGGAAACACCATATATTTT. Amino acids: CASSYTGQATGNTIYF.

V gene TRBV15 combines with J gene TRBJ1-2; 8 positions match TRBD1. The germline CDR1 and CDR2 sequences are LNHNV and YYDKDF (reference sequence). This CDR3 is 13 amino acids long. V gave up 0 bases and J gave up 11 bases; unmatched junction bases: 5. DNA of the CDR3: TGTGCCACCAGCAGAGACGGACAGGGTGGTTACACCTTC. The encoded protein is CATSRDGQGGYTF. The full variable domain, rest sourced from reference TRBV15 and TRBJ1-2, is DAMVIQNPRYQVTQFGKPVTLSCSQTLNHNVMYWYQQKSSQAPKLLFHYYDKDFNNEADTPDNFQSRRPNTSFCFLDIRSPGLGDTAMYLCATSRDGQGGYTFGSGTRLTVV.